This paragraph reports one TCR beta chain. Sample-barcoded 5' priming and a J-beta primer mix drove a second PCR of roughly 7 to 11 cycles. From the 5' RACE reads, TCRdb called clonotypes with MiXCR, one entry per CDR3 protein. The sample gives roughly 1.9 million distinct CDR3 sequences, roughly two fifths of which show up once; more than 20% is in the top ten. This entry is derived from a study of blood T cells in healthy people across ages. In germline, CDR1 is ENHRY, CDR2 SYGVKD. Trimming left V 8 bases short and J 6 bases short, with 17 bases between. The CDR3 has 14 amino acids. The TCR comes from a human donor in good health. The J gene is TRBJ2-1, the V gene TRBV10-3; TRBD1 is a possible D gene (6 bases). Sample: blood. In DNA, the CDR3 is TGTGCCATCGGGGAGCTACAGGGTTCCAATGAGCAGTTCTTC. Its protein product is CAIGELQGSNEQFF.